What follows are 12 T cell receptor beta chains derived from one specimen sequenced in a study of OX40 agonist ivuxolimab in advanced cancers. The data were produced by immunoSEQ multiplex PCR, yet TCRdb's version contains in-frame clones alone and is incomplete. The repertoire consists of some 25,000 clones, with around 85% occurring once and the leading ten covering almost 35%. Sequencing used CD4+ or CD8+ T cells sorted from blood, obtained in a trial of the OX40 agonist ivuxolimab. These TCRs come from an adult with an advanced solid tumor such as melanoma, head and neck, liver or kidney cancer.

The rearrangement joins TRBV27 to TRBJ2-7; 9 bases agree with TRBD2. V lost 5 bases, J lost 5 bases, and 10 bases stayed unmatched. There are 15 residues in the CDR3. Germline V gene data show CDR1 as MNHEY and CDR2 as SMNVEV (reference sequence). DNA of the CDR3: TGTGCCAGCAGTCCCCGCGGGGGGGCTTTCCACGAGCAGTACTTC. Protein sequence: CASSPRGGAFHEQYF.

The count of this clone is one. The chain links TRBV27 to TRBJ2-1; D unclear. Germline-derived CDR1 and CDR2 are MNHEY and SMNVEV (reference sequence). The CDR3 loop spans 12 amino acids. V shed 4 bases and J shed 6 bases, with 7 bases lying between them. CDR3 DNA sequence: TGTGCCAGCAGTTATGGGCTCAATGAGCAGTTCTTC. It yields the protein CASSYGLNEQFF.

The CDR3 DNA reads TGTGCCAGCAGCTTGGGAGGACCCGAGCAGTACTTC. Its protein product is CASSLGGPEQYF. The chain has TRBV5-4 and TRBJ2-7, with D uncertain. Trimming removed 0 bases at V and 6 bases at J, with 7 bases between. This CDR3 is built from 12 residues. Germline CDR1 and CDR2: SGHNT and YYREEE (reference sequence).

This chain uses TRBV5-4 with TRBJ2-1, with TRBD1 matching over 10 bases. The CDR3 runs 15 residues. Unmatched junction bases numbered 5, after V lost 4 bases and J lost 4 bases. CDR1 SGHNT and CDR2 YYREEE come from the germline V gene (reference sequence). The CDR3 here is CASSPGTGAYNEQFF. In DNA form, the CDR3 reads TGTGCCAGCAGCCCAGGGACAGGGGCTTACAATGAGCAGTTCTTC.

The chain employs TRBV19 and TRBJ2-3, with 13 bases that match TRBD2. The V and J ends lost 9 bases and 1 base, in that order; junction bases with no gene match: 4. The germline V gene has CDR1 LNHDA and CDR2 SQIVND (reference sequence). This CDR3 is built from 15 residues. CDR3 protein: CASRTSGSGTDTQYF. For the CDR3, the DNA is TGTGCCAGCAGGACTAGCGGGAGCGGCACAGATACGCAGTATTTT.

J is TRBJ2-7 and V is TRBV11-2; D gene uncertain. V lost 7 bases, J lost 3 bases, and 13 bases lay in between. There are 13 residues in the CDR3. Germline V CDR1 and CDR2: SGHAT, FQNNGV. The CDR3 DNA reads TGTGCCAGCACCGGACCGCTGTTCTACGAGCAGTACTTC. It translates to CASTGPLFYEQYF.

This clone has just one count. The chain employs TRBV4-1 and TRBJ2-1; TRBD1 aligns across 8 bases. Germline lookup yields CDR1 MGHRA and CDR2 YSYEKL. With 1 base clipped from V and 2 bases from J, the junction kept 1 base outside the gene matches. This CDR3 contains 15 residues. CDR3 bases: TGCGCCAGCAGCCAAGCCAGGGGGCCCTACAATGAGCAGTTCTTC. This encodes CASSQARGPYNEQFF.

V gene TRBV9 combines with J gene TRBJ2-2; possibly TRBD1 or TRBD2 for D (6 bases each). The CDR3 has 17 residues. Germline CDR1 reads SGDLS; CDR2 reads YYNGEE. Trimming removed 0 bases at V and 3 bases at J, with 15 bases between. CDR3 nucleotides: TGTGCCAGCAGCGTAGCGTCCCGGGGGCCAGACACCGGGGAGCTGTTTTTT. The encoded protein is CASSVASRGPDTGELFF.

This clone was seen only a few times. The chain employs TRBV19 and TRBJ1-5, with D uncertain. Trimming took 2 bases from V and 11 from J, leaving 16 bases between them. Germline CDR1 and CDR2: LNHDA and SQIVND (reference sequence). The CDR3 covers 14 residues. The CDR3 DNA is TGTGCCAGTAGTATATCCCTCCAATTGGACGCCCAGCATTTT. Translation gives CASSISLQLDAQHF.

The chain employs TRBV10-2 and TRBJ2-7; unclear D gene. The ends were cut back, 9 bases at V and 2 bases at J, with 8 bases in the middle. Germline assignment: CDR1 WSHSY and CDR2 SAAADI. CDR3 length: 11 amino acids. This chain's CDR3 is CASGVAYEQYF. For the CDR3, the DNA is TGCGCCAGTGGGGTAGCCTACGAGCAGTACTTC.

The table lists this clone with a count of one. This rearrangement joins TRBV4-2 to TRBJ2-1, with TRBD2 matching 11 bases. Per the germline V gene, CDR1 is LGHNA and CDR2 is YNFKEQ. Trimming removed 0 bases from V and 0 bases from J; junction bases left unmatched: 10. CDR3 length equals 20 residues. The chain's CDR3 is CASSQEGISGGGFSYNEQFF. Here the CDR3 DNA reads TGTGCCAGCAGCCAAGAGGGTATTAGCGGGGGGGGTTTCTCCTACAATGAGCAGTTCTTC.

V gene TRBV6-5 combines with J gene TRBJ1-1, with D perhaps matching TRBD1 (6 bases). This CDR3 spans 13 amino acids. CDR1 MNHEY and CDR2 SVGAGI come from the germline V gene. V lost 5 bases and J lost 5, with 12 bases in between. The CDR3 DNA reads TGTGCCAGCAGTATAGCCAGGGGAACTGAAGCTTTCTTT. This translates into CASSIARGTEAFF.